The source of this TCR beta chain is a study of shared clonotypes between healthy human individuals. Trimming cost V 1 base and J 7 bases; bases outside gene matches: 12. Germline assignment: CDR1 SGHTA and CDR2 FQGNSA. The CDR3 loop spans 16 amino acids. Data came from immunoSEQ multiplex PCR; TCRdb stores just in-frame clones and leaves some out. Of roughly 1,100,000 clones in the sample, 60% to 80% were seen once. Sequencing used memory CD4+ T cells sorted from blood. Subset indicated: CD45RA-negative fraction. This TCR came from a man between 18 and 29 years old in good health. The chain recombines TRBV7-2 with TRBJ1-2; TRBD1 agrees at 7 bases. Here the CDR3 DNA reads TGTGCCAGCAGCTTAGATGGTAGACAGGGATGGGGTGGCTACACCTTC. Its protein product is CASSLDGRQGWGGYTF.